This T cell receptor beta chain is drawn from a study of blood T cell repertoires in COVID-19. Study as a whole: The samples span acute and convalescent COVID-19 from the United States, Italy and Spain. The analysed material was cDNA or gDNA that came from T cells, B-cell-depleted T cells, or PBMCs.

Original analysis: Nucleated cell number was recorded as an estimate derived from reference gene primer amplification. Repertoires were generated with immunoSEQ multiplex PCR, while TCRdb's copy carries only in-frame clones and drops some. V, J and clone size are those of that table, while D and trimming were read from the DNA. The table has approximately 77,000 clones, approximately 90% seen once. V was pared by 7 bases and J by 2 bases, with 5 bases of the junction left unmatched. The length of the CDR3 is 15 residues. Germline assignment: CDR1 WSHSY and CDR2 SAAADI. This receptor was identified in a man aged 50 or older with active COVID-19. The specimen sequenced was peripheral blood. The V and J genes are TRBV10-2 and TRBJ2-7; 13 bases fit TRBD2. The CDR3 sequence is CASIMGTSGTYEQYF. CDR3 nucleotides: TGCGCCAGCATCATGGGGACTAGCGGGACCTACGAGCAGTACTTC.